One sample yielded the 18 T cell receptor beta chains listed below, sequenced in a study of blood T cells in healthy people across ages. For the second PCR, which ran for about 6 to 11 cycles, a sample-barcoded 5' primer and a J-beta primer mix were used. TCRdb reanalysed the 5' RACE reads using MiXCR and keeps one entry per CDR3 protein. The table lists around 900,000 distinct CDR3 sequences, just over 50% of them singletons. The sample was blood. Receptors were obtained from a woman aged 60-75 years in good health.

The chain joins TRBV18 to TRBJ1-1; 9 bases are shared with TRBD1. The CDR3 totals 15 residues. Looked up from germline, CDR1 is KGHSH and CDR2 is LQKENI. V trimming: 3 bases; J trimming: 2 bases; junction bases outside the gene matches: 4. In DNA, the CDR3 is TGTGCCAGCTCACCCCTGGACAGGGGAAACACTGAAGCTTTCTTT. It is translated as CASSPLDRGNTEAFF.

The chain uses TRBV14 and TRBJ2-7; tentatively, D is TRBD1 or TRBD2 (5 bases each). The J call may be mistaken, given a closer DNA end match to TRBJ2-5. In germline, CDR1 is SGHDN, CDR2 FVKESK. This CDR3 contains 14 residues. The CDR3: CASSYARVRGTQYF. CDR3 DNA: TGTGCCAGCAGCTACGCCAGGGTCCGGGGGACCCAGTACTTC.

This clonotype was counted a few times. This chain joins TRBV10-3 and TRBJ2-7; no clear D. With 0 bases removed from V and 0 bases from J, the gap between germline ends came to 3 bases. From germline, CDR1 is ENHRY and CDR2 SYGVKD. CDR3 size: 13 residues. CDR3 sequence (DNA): TGTGCCATCAGTGAGTCCCCCTCCTACGAGCAGTACTTC. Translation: CAISESPSYEQYF.

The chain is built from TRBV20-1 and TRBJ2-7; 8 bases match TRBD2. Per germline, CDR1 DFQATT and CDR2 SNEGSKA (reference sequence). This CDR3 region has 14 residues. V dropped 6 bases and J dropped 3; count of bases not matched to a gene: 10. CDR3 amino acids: CSAQSGSTGYEQYF. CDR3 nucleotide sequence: TGCAGTGCCCAGAGCGGGAGTACTGGCTACGAGCAGTACTTC.

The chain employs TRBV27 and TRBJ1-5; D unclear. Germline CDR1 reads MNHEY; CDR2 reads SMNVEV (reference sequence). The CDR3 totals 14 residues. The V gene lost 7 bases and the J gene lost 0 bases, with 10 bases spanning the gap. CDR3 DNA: TGTGCCAGCACCCCCGTTGGTAGCAATCAGCCCCAGCATTTT. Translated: CASTPVGSNQPQHF.

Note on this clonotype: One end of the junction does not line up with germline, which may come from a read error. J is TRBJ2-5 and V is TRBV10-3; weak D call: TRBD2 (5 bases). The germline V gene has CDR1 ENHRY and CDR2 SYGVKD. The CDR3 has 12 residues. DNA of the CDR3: TGTGCCATCGGTGATCGCGGGGAGACCCAGTACTTC. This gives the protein CAIGDRGETQYF.

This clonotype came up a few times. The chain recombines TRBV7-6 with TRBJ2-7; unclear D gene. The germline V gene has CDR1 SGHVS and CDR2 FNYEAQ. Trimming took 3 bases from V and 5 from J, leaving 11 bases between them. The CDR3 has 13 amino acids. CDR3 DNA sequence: TGTGCCAGCAGCTTTTTAGCTCTCGACGAGCAGTACTTC. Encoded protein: CASSFLALDEQYF.

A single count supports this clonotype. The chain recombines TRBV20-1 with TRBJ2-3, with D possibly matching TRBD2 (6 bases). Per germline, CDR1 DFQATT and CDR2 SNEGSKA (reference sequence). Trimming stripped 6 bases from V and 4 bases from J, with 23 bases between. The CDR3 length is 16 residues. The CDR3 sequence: CSAPQGLPIPADTQYF. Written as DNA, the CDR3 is TGCAGTGCGCCTCAGGGACTCCCAATTCCCGCAGATACGCAGTATTTT.

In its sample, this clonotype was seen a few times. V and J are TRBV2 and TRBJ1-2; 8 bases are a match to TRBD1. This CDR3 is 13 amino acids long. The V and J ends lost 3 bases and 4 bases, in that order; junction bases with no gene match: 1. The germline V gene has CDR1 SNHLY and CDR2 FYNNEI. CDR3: CASSDGQGYGYTF. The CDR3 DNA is TGTGCCAGCAGTGACGGACAGGGCTATGGCTACACCTTC.

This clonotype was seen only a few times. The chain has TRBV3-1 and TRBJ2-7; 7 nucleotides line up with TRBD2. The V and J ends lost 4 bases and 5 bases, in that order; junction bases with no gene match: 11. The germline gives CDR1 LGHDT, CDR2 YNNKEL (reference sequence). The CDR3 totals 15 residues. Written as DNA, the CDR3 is TGTGCCAGCAGCCTCATGCCGTCTCGGGGGGACGAGCAGTACTTC. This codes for CASSLMPSRGDEQYF.

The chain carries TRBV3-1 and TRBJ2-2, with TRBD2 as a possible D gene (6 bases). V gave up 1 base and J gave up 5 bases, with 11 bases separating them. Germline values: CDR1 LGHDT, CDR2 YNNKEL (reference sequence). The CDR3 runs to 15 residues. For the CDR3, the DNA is TGTGCCAGCAGCCAAGTGGGGGGAGGAACCGGGGAGCTGTTTTTT. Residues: CASSQVGGGTGELFF.

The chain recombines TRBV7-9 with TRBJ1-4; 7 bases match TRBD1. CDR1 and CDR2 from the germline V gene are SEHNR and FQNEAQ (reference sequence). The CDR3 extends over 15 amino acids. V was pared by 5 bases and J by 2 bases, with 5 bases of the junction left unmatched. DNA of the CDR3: TGTGCCAGCAGCCGCGTACAGGGGACTAATGAAAAACTGTTTTTT. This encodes CASSRVQGTNEKLFF.

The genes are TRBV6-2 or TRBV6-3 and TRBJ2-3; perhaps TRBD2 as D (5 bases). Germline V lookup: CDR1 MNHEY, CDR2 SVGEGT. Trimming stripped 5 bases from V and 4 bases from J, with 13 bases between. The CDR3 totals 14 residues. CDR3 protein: CASSPWEAADTQYF. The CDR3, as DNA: TGTGCCAGCAGTCCGTGGGAAGCGGCAGATACGCAGTATTTT.

The CDR3 sequence: CASSESGGIAYNEQFF. CDR3 in DNA: TGCGCCAGCAGTGAGTCCGGCGGGATAGCCTACAATGAGCAGTTCTTC. The V call is TRBV10-2, the J call TRBJ2-1; weak D call: TRBD2 (6 bases). CDR1 WSHSY and CDR2 SAAADI come from the germline V gene. CDR3 length: 16 residues. V shed 0 bases and J shed 2 bases, with 11 bases lying between them.

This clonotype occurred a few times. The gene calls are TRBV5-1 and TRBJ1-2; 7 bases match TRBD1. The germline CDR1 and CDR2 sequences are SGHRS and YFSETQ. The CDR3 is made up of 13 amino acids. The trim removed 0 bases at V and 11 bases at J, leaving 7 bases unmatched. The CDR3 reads CASSLETGDRYTF. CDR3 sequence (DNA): TGCGCCAGCAGCTTGGAAACAGGGGATAGGTACACCTTC.

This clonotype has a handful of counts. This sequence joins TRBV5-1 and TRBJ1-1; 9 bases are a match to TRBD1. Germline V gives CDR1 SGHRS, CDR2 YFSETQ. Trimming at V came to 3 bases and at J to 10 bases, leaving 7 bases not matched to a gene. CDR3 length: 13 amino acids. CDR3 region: CASSSTGGYGAFF. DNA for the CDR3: TGCGCCAGCAGCTCAACAGGGGGCTACGGAGCTTTCTTT.

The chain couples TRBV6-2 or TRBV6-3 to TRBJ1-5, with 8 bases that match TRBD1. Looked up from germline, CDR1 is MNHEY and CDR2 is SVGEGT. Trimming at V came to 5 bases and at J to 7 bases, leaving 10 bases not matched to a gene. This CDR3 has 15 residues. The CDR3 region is CASSRDSTGAQPQHF. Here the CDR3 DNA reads TGTGCCAGCAGTCGCGACTCGACAGGGGCGCAGCCCCAGCATTTT.

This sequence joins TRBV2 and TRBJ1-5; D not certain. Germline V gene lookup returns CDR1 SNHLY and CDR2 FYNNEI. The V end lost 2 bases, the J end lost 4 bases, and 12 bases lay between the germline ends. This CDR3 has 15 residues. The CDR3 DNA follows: TGTGCCAGCAGTGAATTTGGAGGTCAGAATCAGCCCCAGCATTTT. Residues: CASSEFGGQNQPQHF.